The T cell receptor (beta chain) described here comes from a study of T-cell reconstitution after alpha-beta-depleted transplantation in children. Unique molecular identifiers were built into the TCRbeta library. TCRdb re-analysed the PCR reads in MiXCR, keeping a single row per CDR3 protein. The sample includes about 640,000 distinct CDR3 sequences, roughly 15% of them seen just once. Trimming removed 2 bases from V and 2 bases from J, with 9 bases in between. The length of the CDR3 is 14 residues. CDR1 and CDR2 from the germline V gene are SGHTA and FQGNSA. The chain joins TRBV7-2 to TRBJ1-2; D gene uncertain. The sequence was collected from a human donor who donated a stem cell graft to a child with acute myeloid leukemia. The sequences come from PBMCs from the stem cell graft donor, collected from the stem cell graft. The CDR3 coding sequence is TGTGCCAGCAGCTTAAGTGACATAAACTATGGCTACACCTTC. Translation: CASSLSDINYGYTF. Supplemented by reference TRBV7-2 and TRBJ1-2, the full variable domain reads GAGVSQSPSNKVTEKGKDVELRCDPISGHTALYWYRQSLGQGLEFLIYFQGNSAPDKSGLPSDRFSAERTGGSVSTLTIQRTQQEDSAVYLCASSLSDINYGYTFGSGTRLTVV.